This T cell receptor (beta chain) was identified during a study of Tregs in tolerant kidney transplant recipients. Study-wide results and limits: No direct test of biological reproducibility was done here. The small number of patients limits these findings pending further validation. Expanding Tregs on activated donor B cells appeared to best identify donor-specific TCRbeta clones.

Thawed PBMCs were FACS-sorted into unstimulated CD4+CD25+CD127- regulatory T cells, CD4+CD25- non-regulatory cells, CD4 and CD8 cells. This clone was picked up a small number of times. Antigen unknown. Germline CDR1 is SGHDT and CDR2 is YYEEEE. Germline trimming cut 4 bases from V and 1 base from J; bases unmatched to any gene: 7. The CDR3 covers 16 residues. Clones were read by immunoSEQ multiplex PCR, and TCRdb kept only the in-frame ones, dropping some. The table lists approximately 260,000 clones, about four fifths of them singletons, with about 0.68% in the top ten. Material: CD4+ T cells from blood. The rearrangement links TRBV5-6 to TRBJ1-4; TRBD1 matches at 7 bases. This sequence was found in a human donor in good health. As DNA, the CDR3 is TGTGCCAGCAGCCCACGACAGGGCGGAACTAATGAAAAACTGTTTTTT. It encodes CASSPRQGGTNEKLFF.